This is a list of T cell receptor beta chains from one sample in a study of T cell repertoires in cytomegalovirus infection. Their specific antigens are unknown. TCRdb reprocessed the reads via MiXCR and lists one record per CDR3 protein. Of about 180,000 distinct CDR3 sequences in the sample, about 20% were seen once. Sequencing was performed on CD8+ T cells from cultured PBMCs, taken from culture after CMV antigen stimulation. Source of these receptors: a human donor in good health (CMV status not recorded). Some clones in this sample may be carry-over from other donors' samples. The CDR3 runs from the conserved cysteine through the conserved F or W. Each record gives: V gene, clone size, D gene, J gene, CDR3 protein, CDR3 DNA. D genes are given only for firm matches. A row's size may be missing; if present it is once, few, many or a size class.

TRBV9	-	TRBD1	TRBJ2-2	CASSVEWTGGTGELFF	TGTGCCAGCAGCGTAGAATGGACAGGAGGTACCGGGGAGCTGTTTTTT
TRBV7-9	few	TRBD1	TRBJ2-1	CASSLRGQGGDEQFF	TGTGCCAGCAGCTTAAGGGGACAGGGGGGGGATGAGCAGTTCTTC
TRBV7-8	few	-	TRBJ1-2	CASSFPSGHLNYGYTF	TGTGCCAGCAGCTTCCCCTCAGGGCACTTAAACTATGGCTACACCTTC
TRBV10-3	-	-	TRBJ1-1	CVISEQGNTEAFF	TGTGTCATCAGTGAACAGGGGAACACTGAAGCTTTCTTT
TRBV7-6	-	-	TRBJ2-1	CASSLTIGSNEQFF	TGTGCCAGCAGCTTAACTATAGGGTCCAATGAGCAGTTCTTC
TRBV10-1	few	-	TRBJ2-5	CASSRDILGETQYF	TGCGCCAGCAGTCGGGACATCCTGGGGGAGACCCAGTACTTC
TRBV7-6	-	-	TRBJ2-7	CASSLADMYEQYF	TGTGCCAGCAGCTTAGCGGATATGTACGAGCAGTACTTC
TRBV7-6	few	TRBD1	TRBJ2-7	CASSLDRGHEQYF	TGTGCCAGCAGCTTGGACAGGGGTCACGAGCAGTACTTC
TRBV29-1	-	TRBD1	TRBJ2-7	CSVLGGQGASYEQYF	TGCAGCGTTCTCGGTGGACAGGGAGCCTCCTACGAGCAGTACTTC
TRBV4-1	-	TRBD1	TRBJ2-7	CASSQQRTGTGSYEQYF	TGCGCCAGCAGCCAACAGCGAACCGGGACAGGGTCCTACGAGCAGTACTTC
TRBV7-2	-	-	TRBJ2-7	CASSLEFSDSYEQYF	TGTGCCAGCAGCTTAGAATTTTCGGATTCCTACGAGCAGTACTTC
TRBV12-3/TRBV12-4	-	TRBD2	TRBJ2-3	CASSPRTSGGSTDTQYF	TGTGCCAGCAGCCCCCGGACTAGCGGGGGAAGCACAGATACGCAGTATTTT
TRBV7-9	few	TRBD1	TRBJ2-7	CASSARGGTGSHEQYF	TGTGCCAGCAGCGCACGAGGGGGGACAGGGTCCCACGAGCAGTACTTC
TRBV15	many	-	TRBJ1-5	CATSSASNQPQHF	TGTGCCACCAGCAGTGCTAGCAATCAGCCCCAGCATTTT
TRBV12-5	few	TRBD2	TRBJ2-2	CASSIGGTGELFF	TGTGCTAGTTCCATCGGGGGGACCGGGGAGCTGTTTTTT
TRBV4-1	-	-	TRBJ1-1	CASSQHRVSEAFF	TGCGCAAGCAGCCAACACAGGGTCAGTGAAGCTTTCTTT
TRBV4-1	-	-	TRBJ1-1	CASSARGVGAEAFF	TGCGCCAGCAGCGCACGAGGGGTTGGTGCTGAAGCTTTCTTT
TRBV7-6	-	TRBD2	TRBJ2-1	CASSLYLAGISEQFF	TGTGCCAGCAGCCTCTATCTAGCGGGTATTTCTGAGCAGTTCTTC
TRBV4-1	-	-	TRBJ2-7	CASSQDGGVYEQYF	TGCGCCAGCAGCCAAGATGGTGGGGTCTACGAGCAGTACTTC
TRBV19	-	-	TRBJ1-1	CASSASQANTEAFF	TGTGCCAGTTCTGCCTCACAGGCGAACACTGAAGCTTTCTTT
TRBV27	-	-	TRBJ2-3	CASSLLPSFTDTQYF	TGTGCCAGCAGTCTCCTCCCCAGCTTCACAGATACGCAGTATTTT
TRBV12-3/TRBV12-4	-	-	TRBJ2-3	CASSPPNAPADTQYF	TGTGCCAGCAGTCCCCCTAATGCACCCGCAGATACGCAGTATTTT
TRBV20-1	few	-	TRBJ1-4	CSADGTVTNEKLFF	TGCAGTGCAGATGGGACGGTAACTAATGAAAAACTGTTTTTT
TRBV7-2	-	-	TRBJ2-1	CASSLGVNEQFF	TGTGCCAGCAGCTTAGGTGTTAATGAGCAGTTCTTC
TRBV7-8	many	-	TRBJ1-5	CASSRLGTVNQPQHF	TGTGCCAGCAGCCGTTTAGGGACGGTCAATCAGCCCCAGCATTTT
TRBV7-6	-	TRBD2	TRBJ2-3	CASSQGLAGESTDTQYF	TGTGCCAGCAGTCAGGGACTAGCGGGGGAAAGCACAGATACGCAGTATTTT
TRBV6-2/TRBV6-3	few	-	TRBJ2-7	CASSYGTYEQYF	TGTGCCAGCAGTTATGGAACCTACGAGCAGTACTTC
TRBV27	many	TRBD2	TRBJ2-1	CASSLSGGPYNEQFF	TGTGCCAGCAGCTTAAGCGGGGGGCCTTACAATGAGCAGTTCTTC
TRBV19	-	-	TRBJ1-1	CASSIYNTPGTEAFF	TGTGCCAGTAGTATTTATAACACCCCGGGGACTGAAGCTTTCTTT
TRBV7-7	many	-	TRBJ2-1	CASSLGRQYEQFF	TGTGCTAGCAGCCTGGGAAGGCAGTATGAGCAGTTCTTC
TRBV12-3/TRBV12-4	-	TRBD1	TRBJ2-7	CASRFRDRGHNEQYF	TGTGCCAGCAGGTTCCGGGACAGGGGGCATAACGAGCAGTACTTC
TRBV6-5	few	TRBD1	TRBJ1-1	CASSYSANTGAEAFF	TGTGCCAGCAGTTACTCCGCTAACACAGGGGCTGAAGCTTTCTTT
TRBV7-6	-	TRBD1	TRBJ1-1	CASSPTGQGAPTEAFF	TGTGCCAGCAGCCCTACGGGGCAGGGGGCGCCCACTGAAGCTTTCTTT
TRBV12-3/TRBV12-4	-	TRBD1	TRBJ1-2	CASSLGTEYYGYTF	TGTGCCAGCAGTCTCGGGACAGAGTACTATGGCTACACCTTC
TRBV4-1	-	-	TRBJ1-4	CASSHSVGRETNEKLFF	TGCGCCAGCAGCCATTCCGTCGGGAGGGAAACTAATGAAAAACTGTTTTTT
TRBV12-3/TRBV12-4	-	TRBD2	TRBJ2-1	CASTLTGGIYNEQFF	TGTGCCAGCACCTTGACGGGGGGGATCTACAATGAGCAGTTCTTC